This T cell receptor (beta chain) was identified during a study of cytomegalovirus exposure and HLA in healthy donors. Study-wide results and caveats: Segments of the TCR beta V type were, in most cases, productive about 90% or about 30% of the time in an earlier analysis. It emerged from a later analysis that several of the most significant clusters appeared to be linked to common viral pathogens.

A remark on this clone: Its antigen is undetermined.

Researchers ran the PCR with 60 Vbeta and 13 Jbeta primers. Sequenced by immunoSEQ multiplex PCR; TCRdb stores in-frame clones only, minus some. The sample consists of roughly 190,000 clones, roughly 80% of them appearing once. Germline V CDR1 and CDR2: MGHRA, YSYEKL. The CDR3 has 15 residues. Trimming took 5 bases from V and 0 from J; bases not matched to a gene: 7. Sequences were obtained from PBMCs. The chain has TRBV4-1 and TRBJ2-7, with 7 bases fitting TRBD1. The sequence derives from a man aged 45 to 65 in good health and CMV-seronegative. CDR3 sequence (DNA): TGCGCCAGCAGCAGCCGGACAGGAACCTCCTACGAGCAGTACTTC. This encodes CASSSRTGTSYEQYF.